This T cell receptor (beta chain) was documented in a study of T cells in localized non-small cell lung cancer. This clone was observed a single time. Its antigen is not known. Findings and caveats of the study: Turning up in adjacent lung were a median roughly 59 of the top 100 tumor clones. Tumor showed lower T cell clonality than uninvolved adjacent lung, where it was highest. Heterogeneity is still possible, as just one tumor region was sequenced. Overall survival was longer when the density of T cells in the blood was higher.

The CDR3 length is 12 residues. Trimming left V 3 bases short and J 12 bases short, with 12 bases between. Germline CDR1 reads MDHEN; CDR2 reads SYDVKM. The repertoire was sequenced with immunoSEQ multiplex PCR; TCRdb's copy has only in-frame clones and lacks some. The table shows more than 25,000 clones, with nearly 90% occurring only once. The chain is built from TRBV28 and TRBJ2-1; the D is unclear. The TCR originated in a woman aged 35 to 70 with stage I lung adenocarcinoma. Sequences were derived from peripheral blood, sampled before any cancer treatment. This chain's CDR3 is CASSFRKSAQFF. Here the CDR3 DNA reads TGTGCCAGCAGTTTCAGAAAGTCGGCGCAGTTCTTC.